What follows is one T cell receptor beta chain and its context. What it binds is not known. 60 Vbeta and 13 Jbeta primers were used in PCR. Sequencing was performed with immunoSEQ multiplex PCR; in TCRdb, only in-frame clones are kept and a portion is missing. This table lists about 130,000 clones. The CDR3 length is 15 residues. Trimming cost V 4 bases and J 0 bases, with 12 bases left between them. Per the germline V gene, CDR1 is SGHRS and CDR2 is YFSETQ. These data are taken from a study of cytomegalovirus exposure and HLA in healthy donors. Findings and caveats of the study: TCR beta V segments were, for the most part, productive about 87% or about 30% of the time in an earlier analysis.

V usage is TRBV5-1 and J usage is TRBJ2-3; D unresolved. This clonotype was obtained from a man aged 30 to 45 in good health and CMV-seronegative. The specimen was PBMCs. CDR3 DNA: TGCGCCAGCAGCCTGAGACACCCTAGCACAGATACGCAGTATTTT. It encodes CASSLRHPSTDTQYF.